This TCR beta chain was sequenced in a study of identical twins. This clonotype was recorded at least ten times. The antigen remains undetermined. TCRdb reprocessed the 5' RACE reads with MiXCR, giving one entry per CDR3 protein. The sample lists some 500,000 distinct CDR3 sequences; 7.5% to 10% were seen once. Between the trimmed V and J ends, which lost 5 bases and 1 base, there was a span of 8 bases. The length of the CDR3 is 14 residues. Germline CDR1 is MNHEY and CDR2 is SMNVEV (reference sequence). Findings of the study overall: While abundant cord blood beta clonotypes carried fewer insertions, memory repertoires showed no such pattern. For out-of-frame alpha sequences shared by twins, low generation probability was in excess. Rather than following the same donors, the conclusions depended on cross-sectional statistical analysis. Models underestimated out-of-frame TCR alpha sharing in monozygotic twins.

Separately, the same data were catalogued under a study of yellow fever vaccine responses in identical twins.

The J gene is TRBJ2-2, the V gene TRBV27; D call uncertain. Sequenced input: PBMCs. The receptor was isolated from a woman aged 18-29 years in good health. CDR3 DNA sequence: TGTGCCAGCAGTCCAACTGTGAACACCGGGGAGCTGTTTTTT. Its protein is CASSPTVNTGELFF.